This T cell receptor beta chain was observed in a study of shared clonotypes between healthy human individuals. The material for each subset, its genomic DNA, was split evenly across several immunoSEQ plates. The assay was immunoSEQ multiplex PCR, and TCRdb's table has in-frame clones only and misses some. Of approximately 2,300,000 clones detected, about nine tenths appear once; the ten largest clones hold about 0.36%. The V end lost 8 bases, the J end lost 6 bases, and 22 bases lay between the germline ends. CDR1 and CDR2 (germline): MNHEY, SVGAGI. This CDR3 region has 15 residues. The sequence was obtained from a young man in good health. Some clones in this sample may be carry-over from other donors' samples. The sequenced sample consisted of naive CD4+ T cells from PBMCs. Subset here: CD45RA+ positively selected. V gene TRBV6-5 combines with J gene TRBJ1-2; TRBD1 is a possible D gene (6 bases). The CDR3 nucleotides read TGTGCCAGCTCCCAGCCGGGCCAGGGGAGGAATGGCTACACCTTC. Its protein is CASSQPGQGRNGYTF.